The 21 T cell receptor beta chains below were found in one sample sequenced in a study of T-cell reconstitution after alpha-beta-depleted transplantation in children. TCRbeta library construction was performed incorporating unique molecular identifiers. One entry per CDR3 protein, called by TCRdb with MiXCR from the PCR reads. The sample gives some 460,000 distinct CDR3 sequences, around 15% of which show up once; under 30% is in the top ten. The sequenced sample was PBMCs, mostly from graft donor cells, obtained 360 days after TCRalphabeta/CD19-depleted stem cell transplant. The receptors were sampled from a boy under two years old who had a stem cell transplant for Wiskott-Aldrich syndrome, so the T cells may come from the graft donor.

This clonotype has just a few counts. The CDR3 bases are TGCGCCAGCAGCTTACAGATCAACTATGGCTACACCTTC. Encoded protein: CASSLQINYGYTF. The gene calls are TRBV5-1 and TRBJ1-2; D remains unclear. The germline V and J ends were trimmed by 2 bases and 2 bases, with 7 bases remaining between them. Germline V CDR1 and CDR2: SGHRS, YFSETQ. This CDR3 comprises 13 residues.

The rearrangement uses TRBV5-1 and TRBJ2-1, with 14 bases lining up with TRBD2. The V segment lost 4 bases and the J segment 4 bases; nucleotides outside the gene matches: 16. This CDR3 has 20 amino acids. The V gene's germline CDR1 is SGHRS and CDR2 YFSETQ. CDR3 coding DNA: TGCGCCAGCAGCCTTTATTCCGGGACTAGCGGGAGCGGGATTTACAATGAGCAGTTCTTC. Its protein product is CASSLYSGTSGSGIYNEQFF.

The table lists this clonotype with a few counts. This chain connects TRBV4-3 to TRBJ2-7, with D tentatively TRBD1 or TRBD2 (7 bases each). Per germline, CDR1 LGHNA and CDR2 YSLEER. The CDR3 has 14 residues. Trimming shortened V by 5 bases and J by 4 bases, and 15 bases separated the two germline ends. CDR3 sequence (DNA): TGCGCCAGCAGCAGGGCAGGGGGGGCGTACGAGCAGTACTTC. Translating gives CASSRAGGAYEQYF.

The V call is TRBV2, the J call TRBJ2-3; 9 nucleotides agree with TRBD1. Per germline, CDR1 SNHLY and CDR2 FYNNEI. The CDR3 loop spans 14 amino acids. Trimming took 7 bases from V and 2 from J; bases not matched to a gene: 4. The CDR3 coding sequence is TGTGCCAGCAAACGGACAGGGGCCACAGATACGCAGTATTTT. This gives the protein CASKRTGATDTQYF.

This sequence joins TRBV29-1 and TRBJ2-5; 11 bases are a match to TRBD1. V was pared by 3 bases and J by 7 bases, with 7 bases of the junction left unmatched. The CDR3 sequence is 14 residues long. CDR1 and CDR2 from the germline V gene are SQVTM and ANQGSEA. CDR3 protein: CSVDGTGGSGTQYF. In nucleotides, the CDR3 is TGCAGCGTTGACGGGACAGGGGGAAGCGGGACCCAGTACTTC.

The rearrangement joins TRBV5-5 to TRBJ2-5; no clear D. The CDR3 has 15 amino acids. Trimming removed 0 bases from V and 5 bases from J, with 14 bases in between. Germline CDR1 and CDR2: SGHKS and YYEKEE (reference sequence). This CDR3 is CASSLAGKRVETQYF. The CDR3 nucleotides are TGTGCCAGCAGCTTGGCCGGCAAAAGGGTTGAGACCCAGTACTTC.

This rearrangement joins TRBV18 to TRBJ2-1; TRBD2 aligns across 12 bases. CDR3 length: 17 amino acids. With V trimmed by 3 bases and J by 0 bases, 3 bases remained unmatched. Germline assignment: CDR1 KGHSH and CDR2 LQKENI. CDR3 nucleotide sequence: TGTGCCAGCTCACCTCTAGCGGGGGGGCCCTCCTACAATGAGCAGTTCTTC. It is translated as CASSPLAGGPSYNEQFF.

This clonotype was detected only a few times. This chain uses TRBV4-2 with TRBJ2-3; 8 bases align to TRBD2. This CDR3 region has 19 residues. V lost 0 bases, J lost 3 bases, and 14 bases stayed unmatched. CDR1 is LGHNA, CDR2 YNFKEQ, per germline. The CDR3 DNA sequence: TGTGCCAGCAGCCAAGATTTGGGAGTCGGCGGGGGGTTTACAGATACGCAGTATTTT. This encodes CASSQDLGVGGGFTDTQYF.

V gene TRBV24-1 combines with J gene TRBJ2-5; D is uncertain. In germline, CDR1 is KGHDR, CDR2 SFDVKD. Deletions cut 4 bases from V and 5 bases from J, with 19 bases between. The CDR3 is 16 residues long. The CDR3 DNA reads as TGTGCCACCAGTGACTCTACCGGGCCCAAAACGGAGACCCAGTACTTC. It codes for CATSDSTGPKTETQYF.

With respect to this clonotype: One junction end does not reproduce the germline sequence, and a read error may be involved. V and J are TRBV24-1 and TRBJ2-1; perhaps TRBD1 as D (6 bases). Germline CDR1 reads KGHDR; CDR2 reads SFDVKD. The CDR3 has 14 amino acids. The CDR3 loop is CATSLQGSYDEQFF. Written as DNA, the CDR3 is TGTGCCACCAGTCTACAGGGATCCTACGATGAGCAGTTCTTC.

This clonotype was counted only a few times. The V call is TRBV18, the J call TRBJ2-5, with 9 bases lining up with TRBD1. The junction had 8 bases not matched to a gene; V was cut back by 4 bases and J by 5 bases. Germline CDR1 is KGHSH and CDR2 is LQKENI. The CDR3 loop spans 15 amino acids. The CDR3 here is CASSHADRGAETQYF. DNA of the CDR3: TGTGCCAGCTCACACGCGGACAGGGGTGCGGAGACCCAGTACTTC.

The sample holds a few counts of this clonotype. The chain uses TRBV5-1 and TRBJ2-3; the D is unclear. Trimming stripped 3 bases from V and 3 bases from J, with 11 bases between. The CDR3 is 14 residues long. Germline CDR1 SGHRS, CDR2 YFSETQ. The CDR3 DNA reads TGCGCCAGCAGCTGGAACATGGGTACAGATACGCAGTATTTT. Residues: CASSWNMGTDTQYF.

The rearrangement uses TRBV6-1 and TRBJ2-2; the match to TRBD2 covers 11 bases. CDR3 length: 19 residues. Germline loops: CDR1 MNHNS, CDR2 SASEGT. The trim removed 5 bases at V and 4 bases at J, leaving 15 bases unmatched. The chain's CDR3 is CASSRLPKGLADGTGELFF. The CDR3, as DNA: TGTGCCAGCAGTCGTCTACCAAAGGGACTAGCGGACGGCACCGGGGAGCTGTTTTTT.

There are a few counts of this clonotype. The CDR3 DNA sequence: TGTGCCACCACCGGGACTAGCGGGGGGGATGAGCAGTACTTC. Encoded protein: CATTGTSGGDEQYF. V is TRBV6-1 and J is TRBJ2-7; 16 nucleotides align to TRBD2. There are 14 residues in the CDR3. After removal of 10 bases from V and 7 bases from J, the junction contained 7 bases not matched to a gene. Germline V lookup: CDR1 MNHNS, CDR2 SASEGT.

The table lists this clonotype with many counts. The chain has TRBV29-1 and TRBJ1-1, with TRBD1 as a possible D gene (6 bases). This CDR3 has 14 residues. CDR1 and CDR2 from the germline V gene are SQVTM and ANQGSEA. V shed 1 base and J shed 5 bases, with 14 bases lying between them. The CDR3 sequence: CSVEGGGAGTEAFF. The CDR3 region has the DNA TGCAGCGTTGAAGGGGGGGGCGCAGGGACTGAAGCTTTCTTT.

This chain joins TRBV3-1 and TRBJ2-7; D remains unclear. The ends were cut back, 5 bases at V and 1 base at J, with 6 bases in the middle. Germline assignment: CDR1 LGHDT and CDR2 YNNKEL (reference sequence). This CDR3 has 12 residues. The DNA of the CDR3 is TGTGCCAGCAGCAAGACATCCTACGAGCAGTACTTC. This codes for CASSKTSYEQYF.

The chain recombines TRBV2 with TRBJ2-5, with 10 bases fitting TRBD2. Unmatched junction bases numbered 9, after V lost 9 bases and J lost 5 bases. This CDR3 region has 14 residues. CDR1 and CDR2 (germline): SNHLY, FYNNEI. CDR3 loop: CASEAGGKLETQYF. DNA for the CDR3: TGTGCCAGTGAAGCGGGAGGGAAGCTTGAGACCCAGTACTTC.

This clonotype occurred a few times. The chain joins TRBV12-3 or TRBV12-4 to TRBJ1-1; D may be TRBD1 (5 bases). Trimming cost V 3 bases and J 3 bases, with 23 bases left between them. The CDR3 loop spans 18 amino acids. CDR3 DNA sequence: TGTGCCAGCAGTTTGACCTTATTAGGCTTCACGGGGGACACTGAAGCTTTCTTT. Protein sequence: CASSLTLLGFTGDTEAFF.

The chain couples TRBV12-3 or TRBV12-4 to TRBJ1-5, with a tentative D call TRBD1 (5 bases). V was trimmed by 5 bases and J by 3 bases, leaving 17 bases between them. The CDR3 spans 16 residues. The CDR3 nucleotides read TGTGCCAGCAGTGGTTTCAGGGAATGGGTCAATCAGCCCCAGCATTTT. Encoded protein: CASSGFREWVNQPQHF.

This clonotype showed up just a few times. This chain uses TRBV12-3 or TRBV12-4 with TRBJ2-1; 7 nucleotides match TRBD2. There are 15 residues in the CDR3. Trimming at V came to 3 bases and at J to 3 bases, leaving 5 bases not matched to a gene. The CDR3 region is CASSFKASGYNEQFF. In nucleotides, the CDR3 is TGTGCCAGCAGTTTCAAGGCTAGCGGCTACAATGAGCAGTTCTTC.

The chain links TRBV7-9 to TRBJ2-3, with D unclear. Germline values: CDR1 SEHNR, CDR2 FQNEAQ (reference sequence). The germline V and J ends were trimmed by 5 bases and 2 bases, with 17 bases remaining between them. The CDR3 consists of 16 residues. CDR3 loop: CASSTTGVRFTDTQYF. The CDR3 DNA sequence: TGTGCCAGCAGCACGACCGGAGTTAGGTTCACAGATACGCAGTATTTT.